Presented here are 9 T cell receptor beta chains from one specimen sequenced in a study of blood T cell repertoires in COVID-19. Using immunoSEQ multiplex PCR, the repertoire was profiled, and TCRdb retains in-frame clones only, with some absent. Among approximately 210,000 clones listed, just over 85% were seen once. What was sequenced was peripheral blood. These TCRs come from a man between 45 and 60 years old with COVID-19, enrolled during active disease.

The chain couples TRBV3-1 (or the pseudogene TRBV3-2) to TRBJ2-3, with 8 bases that match TRBD2. Germline V lookup: CDR1 LGHDT, CDR2 YNNKEL (reference sequence). This CDR3 contains 20 residues. The ends lost 0 bases at V and 1 base at J; junction bases unmatched: 15. The CDR3 region has the DNA TGTGCCAGCAGCCAAGATGGGGACGGCACCCCCGGGGGGGGCACAGATACGCAGTATTTT. This sequence encodes CASSQDGDGTPGGGTDTQYF.

The genes are TRBV2 and TRBJ1-1; D is perhaps TRBD1 (6 bases). The V end was cut by 8 bases, the J end by 0 bases, with 16 bases between. The germline gives CDR1 SNHLY, CDR2 FYNNEI. The length of the CDR3 is 15 residues. This CDR3 reads CASARGGAMNTEAFF. The CDR3 bases are TGTGCCAGCGCCAGGGGAGGGGCAATGAACACTGAAGCTTTCTTT.

The chain is built from TRBV6-1 and TRBJ2-7, with D possibly TRBD1 on 6 matching bases. CDR1 is MNHNS, CDR2 SASEGT, per germline. The CDR3 is 18 amino acids. With 3 bases removed from V and 0 bases from J, the gap between germline ends came to 21 bases. As DNA, the CDR3 is TGTGCCAGCAGTGACTTAGCGCGAATGGGGGCTAGCTCCTACGAGCAGTACTTC. Its translation: CASSDLARMGASSYEQYF.

The chain joins TRBV4-2 to TRBJ1-2, with 9 bases fitting TRBD1. Germline CDR1 and CDR2: LGHNA and YNFKEQ. V gave up 4 bases and J gave up 4 bases; unmatched junction bases: 13. There are 17 residues in the CDR3. The CDR3 coding sequence is TGTGCCAGCAGCCGGGAGACAGGGGGTCCTGCCCCCTATGGCTACACCTTC. Its translation: CASSRETGGPAPYGYTF.

The chain has TRBV12-2 and TRBJ2-1; the tabulated D call, TRBD2, remains unverified against the DNA. TRBV12-2 is assigned pseudogene status. The CDR3 sequence is 12 residues long. CDR3 sequence: CASRLERNEQFF. The CDR3 coding sequence is TGTGCAAGTCGCTTAGAGCGCAATGAGCAGTTCTTC.

This chain links TRBV20-1 with TRBJ2-7, with D possibly TRBD1 on 6 matching bases. The CDR3 has 12 amino acids. V gave up 3 bases and J gave up 3 bases, with 9 bases separating them. Germline V gene sequence: CDR1 DFQATT, CDR2 SNEGSKA (reference sequence). Written as DNA, the CDR3 is TGCAGTGCTAGTTTGGACAGCTACGAGCAGTACTTC. This codes for CSASLDSYEQYF.

The chain combines TRBV24-1 with TRBJ1-2; D is unresolved. The CDR3 covers 14 residues. CDR1 is KGHDR, CDR2 SFDVKD, per germline. V lost 0 bases to trimming and J lost 0 bases, with 4 bases between them. The CDR3 DNA reads as TGTGCCACCAGTGATTTGCTTACTAACTATGGCTACACCTTC. This encodes CATSDLLTNYGYTF.

CDR3 nucleotides: TGCAGCGTTGAAGTGGTAGACAGCCTGTTTTTT. This codes for CSVEVVDSLFF. This chain connects TRBV29-1 to TRBJ1-4; maybe TRBD1 (5 bases). Germline CDR1 SQVTM, CDR2 ANQGSEA. Trimming cost V 1 base and J 14 bases, with 11 bases left between them. There are 11 residues in the CDR3. Using reference TRBV29-1 and TRBJ1-4 for the parts outside the CDR3, the full variable domain is SAVISQKPSRDICQRGTSLTIQCQVDSQVTMMFWYRQQPGQSLTLIATANQGSEATYESGFVIDKFPISRPNLTFSTLTVSNMSPEDSSIYLCSVEVVDSLFFGSGTQLSVL.

J is TRBJ1-5 and V is TRBV28; no reliable D call. The germline gives CDR1 MDHEN, CDR2 SYDVKM. V lost 7 bases to trimming and J lost 3 bases, with 10 bases between them. The CDR3 is made up of 13 amino acids. CDR3: CASISGPNQPQHF. CDR3 sequence (DNA): TGTGCCAGCATTTCAGGCCCCAATCAGCCCCAGCATTTT.